These 7 T cell receptor beta chains were sequenced from one sample in a study of OX40 agonist ivuxolimab in advanced cancers. TCRdb's table, derived via immunoSEQ multiplex PCR, lists solely in-frame clones and lacks some. The table records 50,000 to 65,000 clones, more than 85% of them present only once. The specimen was CD4+ or CD8+ T cells sorted from blood, collected in a trial of the OX40 agonist ivuxolimab. These receptors all come from an adult with an advanced solid tumor such as melanoma, head and neck, liver or kidney cancer.

J is TRBJ1-5 and V is TRBV15; D gene ambiguous. Germline CDR1 LNHNV, CDR2 YYDKDF (reference sequence). The ends were cut back, 1 base at V and 3 bases at J, with 10 bases in the middle. The CDR3 has 15 amino acids. This chain's CDR3 is CATSRARALNQPQHF. CDR3 nucleotide sequence: TGTGCCACCAGCAGAGCCCGGGCCCTCAATCAGCCCCAGCATTTT. The complete variable domain, with remaining parts taken from reference TRBV15 and TRBJ1-5, reads DAMVIQNPRYQVTQFGKPVTLSCSQTLNHNVMYWYQQKSSQAPKLLFHYYDKDFNNEADTPDNFQSRRPNTSFCFLDIRSPGLGDTAMYLCATSRARALNQPQHFGDGTRLSIL.

The chain recombines TRBV19 with TRBJ1-5, with D hard to call. With 5 bases removed from V and 5 bases from J, the gap between germline ends came to 13 bases. Germline V gene data show CDR1 as LNHDA and CDR2 as SQIVND (reference sequence). The CDR3 has 14 amino acids. CDR3 coding DNA: TGTGCCAGTAGTCCCATTACGAAGTATCAGCCCCAGCATTTT. Translated: CASSPITKYQPQHF.

The chain is built from TRBV4-2 and TRBJ2-7, with D perhaps matching TRBD2 (5 bases). Trimming cost V 0 bases and J 3 bases, with 9 bases left between them. This CDR3 is 14 amino acids long. Germline loops: CDR1 LGHNA, CDR2 YNFKEQ. CDR3 sequence reads: CASSQENSVYEQYF. CDR3 DNA: TGTGCCAGCAGCCAAGAGAATAGCGTCTACGAGCAGTACTTC.

The genes are TRBV7-9 and TRBJ1-1; no definite D call. Germline V CDR1 and CDR2: SEHNR, FQNEAQ (reference sequence). CDR3 length: 14 amino acids. The V end lost 0 bases, the J end lost 3 bases, and 8 bases lay between the germline ends. The DNA of the CDR3 is TGTGCCAGCAGCTTAGCGTTTGGATACACTGAAGCTTTCTTT. Protein sequence: CASSLAFGYTEAFF.

The chain combines TRBV6-5 with TRBJ2-3; D is uncertain. CDR1 is MNHEY, CDR2 SVGAGI, per germline. The CDR3 is made up of 15 amino acids. The V end was cut by 6 bases, the J end by 2 bases, with 15 bases between. CDR3 nucleotides: TGTGCCAGCAGCTCCACTGGGCTCCACACAGATACGCAGTATTTT. Residues: CASSSTGLHTDTQYF.

The J gene is TRBJ2-1, the V gene TRBV29-1, with 8 bases aligning to TRBD1. Unmatched junction bases numbered 9, after V lost 2 bases and J lost 6 bases. The CDR3 has 15 residues. CDR1 and CDR2 from the germline V gene are SQVTM and ANQGSEA. The CDR3 nucleotides read TGCAGCGTTGAACTCCGGGACAGGCCATTCAATGAGCAGTTCTTC. Protein: CSVELRDRPFNEQFF.

The chain joins TRBV9 to TRBJ2-3; 10 positions agree with TRBD2. V shed 0 bases, J shed 2 bases, and the junction held 6 bases outside the gene matches. Germline V gene lookup returns CDR1 SGDLS and CDR2 YYNGEE. This CDR3 spans 17 amino acids. The CDR3 sequence is CASSVEASGSFTDTQYF. The CDR3 DNA is TGTGCCAGCAGCGTAGAGGCTAGCGGGAGTTTCACAGATACGCAGTATTTT.